A selection of T cell receptor beta chains follows, all from one sample in a study of blood T cell repertoires in COVID-19. This table comes from immunoSEQ multiplex PCR, and its TCRdb copy is limited to in-frame clones, with some not included. The data show some 230,000 clones, almost 85% seen once. The sequencing sample was made of PBMCs or T cells enriched from blood (not recorded which). The origin of the receptors is a man in his forties who had recovered from COVID-19. CDR3s include the opening cysteine and the closing phenylalanine or tryptophan. The order of the fields is J gene, V gene, clone size, D gene, CDR3 DNA, CDR3 protein. The D gene is left open where the match is weak. Some rows mark clone size as missing; the rest say once, few, many or name a class of expanded clone.

>TRBJ2-1|TRBV4-1|NA|TRBD1
TGCGCCAGCAGCCCCCGGGACAGGGCCAATGAGCAGTTCTTC
CASSPRDRANEQFF
>TRBJ2-2|TRBV10-2|once|TRBD2
TGCGCCAGCACCCTTGGACTAGCGGGAGAAAGTACCGGGGAGCTGTTTTTT
CASTLGLAGESTGELFF
>TRBJ2-7|TRBV15|NA|NA
TGTGCCACCAGCAGAGACGCCTACGAGCAGTACTTC
CATSRDAYEQYF
>TRBJ2-7|TRBV6-6|NA|TRBD2
TGTGCCAGCAGCCTACTAGCGGGAGCGTTCGAGCAGTACTTC
CASSLLAGAFEQYF
>TRBJ1-5|TRBV29-1|NA|TRBD1
TGCAGCGTTCAAACAGGGGGCTCTCAGCCCCAGCATTTT
CSVQTGGSQPQHF
>TRBJ1-1|TRBV5-5|NA|NA
TGTGCCAGCAGTTTGCTTTTCGACACTGAAGCTTTCTTT
CASSLLFDTEAFF
>TRBJ1-3|TRBV28|NA|NA
TGTGCCAGCAGCCCAGGAGGAGACGGAAACACCATATATTTT
CASSPGGDGNTIYF
>TRBJ1-5|TRBV2|NA|TRBD1
TGTGCCAGCAGTGAACTAAGGGCAGGGGGGTCTCAGCCCCAGCATTTT
CASSELRAGGSQPQHF
>TRBJ2-3|TRBV9|NA|TRBD1
TGTGCCAGCAGCCCCGGGGACAGGGACACAGATACGCAGTATTTT
CASSPGDRDTDTQYF
>TRBJ1-1|TRBV28|NA|NA
TGTGCCAGCAGTCCAAACAGTGAAGCTTTCTTT
CASSPNSEAFF
>TRBJ1-3|TRBV19|NA|NA
TGTGCCACCTCGTGGGCATCTGGAAACACCATATATTTT
CATSWASGNTIYF
>TRBJ1-5|TRBV30|NA|NA
TGTGCCTGGAGTGACAGGGATCAGCCCCAGCATTTT
CAWSDRDQPQHF
>TRBJ2-3|TRBV5-1|NA|TRBD1
TGCGCCAGCTATACAGGGGTCGCAGATACGCAGTATTTT
CASYTGVADTQYF
>TRBJ1-5|TRBV18|NA|TRBD1
TGTGCCAGCTCGTCAGGGGGCGGTAATCAGCCCCAGCATTTT
CASSSGGGNQPQHF
>TRBJ2-1|TRBV19|NA|TRBD2
TGTGCCAGTAGTGTTCCTCCGGGACTAGCGGGAGTAAATGAGCAGTTCTTC
CASSVPPGLAGVNEQFF
>TRBJ2-2|TRBV7-8|NA|NA
TGTGCCAGCAGCCCACGGCAACTACCTTGGGCCGGGGAGCTGTTTTTT
CASSPRQLPWAGELFF
>TRBJ1-5|TRBV9|NA|NA
TGTGCCAGCAGCCCGAGGGGGAACGATCAGCCCCAGCATTTT
CASSPRGNDQPQHF
>TRBJ2-1|TRBV9|NA|TRBD2
TGTGCCAGCAGCCTCACGGGGGGGCAGGCGAATGAGCAGTTCTTC
CASSLTGGQANEQFF
>TRBJ1-2|TRBV5-1|NA|TRBD1
TGCGCCAGCAGCTTGGGAACTGGGACAGGGTATGAAGGCTACACCTTC
CASSLGTGTGYEGYTF
>TRBJ1-6|TRBV18|NA|NA
TGTGCCAGCTCACCGGGGGGGACGAATTCACCCCTCCACTTT
CASSPGGTNSPLHF
>TRBJ1-2|TRBV10-3|few|TRBD1
TGTGCCATCATGGCAGGGGGCGGAGGCTATGGCTACACCTTC
CAIMAGGGGYGYTF
>TRBJ2-1|TRBV7-8|NA|TRBD2
TGTGCCAGCAGCTCTAGCGGGAGGGAGCAGTTCTTC
CASSSSGREQFF
>TRBJ1-2|TRBV27|NA|TRBD1
TGTGCCAGCGGACAGGGGGGGACCTATGGCTACACCTTC
CASGQGGTYGYTF
>TRBJ1-2|TRBV28|NA|TRBD1
TGTGCCAGCAGACGTCAGGGGGCCGGCTATGGCTACACCTTC
CASRRQGAGYGYTF
>TRBJ1-1|TRBV9|NA|NA
TGTGCCAGCAGCGTAGGCGGAGGCAATGCTGAAGCTTTCTTT
CASSVGGGNAEAFF
>TRBJ2-1|TRBV9|NA|NA
TGTGCCAGCAGCGTCCATAGTGGGGGAGGGGGCAATGAGCAGTTCTTC
CASSVHSGGGGNEQFF
>TRBJ1-2|TRBV6-1|NA|TRBD1
TGTGCCAGCAGTGAGTGGGACAGGGCCCTCTATTCCTTC
CASSEWDRALYSF
>TRBJ2-7|TRBV2|NA|TRBD2
TGTGCCAGCAGTGAAGGCCTAGCGGGAGTGTACGAGCAGTACTTC
CASSEGLAGVYEQYF
>TRBJ2-5|TRBV6-5|NA|TRBD2
TGTGCCAGCAGTCGACTAGCGGGGGAGGGGACCCAGTACTTC
CASSRLAGEGTQYF
>TRBJ2-7|TRBV5-4|NA|TRBD1
TGTGCCAGCAGCTTGCTGACAGGGGGCGAGCAGTACTTC
CASSLLTGGEQYF
>TRBJ2-7|TRBV25-1|NA|NA
TGTGCCAGCAGTGAACCTAAGACAGGTCGCTACGAGCAGTACTTC
CASSEPKTGRYEQYF
>TRBJ1-1|TRBV5-1|many|TRBD1
TGCGCCAGCAGCTTGTCAGGGGGGAACACTGAAGCTTTCTTT
CASSLSGGNTEAFF
>TRBJ2-3|TRBV7-8|NA|NA
TGTGCCAGCAGCTCCACGGCACCCGGGGTTCGAGGGAGGAACACAGATACGCAGTATTTT
CASSSTAPGVRGRNTDTQYF
>TRBJ1-6|TRBV7-6|NA|NA
TGTGCCAGCAGCTTACCCGGTACCAATTCACCCCTCCACTTT
CASSLPGTNSPLHF
>TRBJ1-3|TRBV6-5|NA|NA
TGTGCCAGCAGCGCCGGGAGCTCTGGAAACACCATATATTTT
CASSAGSSGNTIYF
>TRBJ2-3|TRBV15|NA|TRBD2
TGTGCCACCACTTCTAGCGGGAGGGCCAGGGGCACAGATACGCAGTATTTT
CATTSSGRARGTDTQYF
>TRBJ2-3|TRBV2|NA|NA
TGTGCCAGCAGCCCCAGGGCTAGCACAGATACGCAGTATTTT
CASSPRASTDTQYF
>TRBJ2-7|TRBV7-8|NA|TRBD2
TGTGCCAGCAGCTTAGCGGCTAGCGGGACCTACGAGCAGTACTTC
CASSLAASGTYEQYF
>TRBJ2-1|TRBV18|NA|NA
TGTGCCAGCTCACCCAACCCGGGGAATGAGCAGTTCTTC
CASSPNPGNEQFF
>TRBJ2-7|TRBV3-1/TRBV3-2|NA|NA
TGTGCCAGCAGCCAAGTCTGGGGGGCCTACGAGCAGTACTTC
CASSQVWGAYEQYF